A single sample is the source of the 13 T cell receptor beta chains below, sequenced in a study of blood T cell repertoires in COVID-19. Profiled with immunoSEQ multiplex PCR; TCRdb holds only in-frame clones, not every one. The table records around 170,000 clones, less than 85% of them present only once. The sample was PBMCs or T cells enriched from blood (not recorded which). The receptors come from a man in his forties or fifties who had recovered from COVID-19.

This clone showed up just a few times. The rearrangement uses TRBV5-1 and TRBJ2-5; the D gene is possibly TRBD2 (7 bases). The CDR3 runs to 16 residues. Trimming stripped 1 base from V and 5 bases from J, with 18 bases between. Per the germline V gene, CDR1 is SGHRS and CDR2 is YFSETQ. CDR3: CASSLWAGAVKETQYF. DNA for the CDR3: TGCGCCAGCAGCTTGTGGGCGGGGGCGGTAAAGGAGACCCAGTACTTC.

This clone was observed a handful of times. This chain joins TRBV6-5 and TRBJ1-1, with TRBD1 identical over 8 bases. Germline assignment: CDR1 MNHEY and CDR2 SVGAGI. This CDR3 spans 15 amino acids. V shed 2 bases and J 3 bases; nucleotides not matched to a gene: 5. The CDR3 DNA reads TGTGCCAGCAGTTACCAGGACAGGGTTGACACTGAAGCTTTCTTT. As protein: CASSYQDRVDTEAFF.

The CDR3 coding sequence is TGTGCCAGCCAGGGGGCGTCAACCGGGGAGCTGTTTTTT. Its protein product is CASQGASTGELFF. This chain links TRBV28 with TRBJ2-2; 8 bases are a match to TRBD1. The CDR3 has 13 residues. The ends lost 8 bases at V and 5 bases at J; junction bases unmatched: 4. The germline gives CDR1 MDHEN, CDR2 SYDVKM.

V and J are TRBV29-1 and TRBJ1-2; 7 bases map to TRBD1. In germline, CDR1 is SQVTM, CDR2 ANQGSEA. This CDR3 is built from 12 residues. The ends lost 4 bases at V and 8 bases at J; junction bases unmatched: 7. DNA of the CDR3: TGCAGCGTTGGCACGGGACAGAGGGGCTACACCTTC. Its protein is CSVGTGQRGYTF.

The V gene is TRBV12-5, the J gene TRBJ2-7; D possibly corresponds to TRBD1 (6 bases). V lost 8 bases and J lost 0, with 14 bases in between. CDR1 is LGHNT, CDR2 FRNRAP, per germline. This CDR3 region has 14 residues. The CDR3 protein is CASRTGSSSYEQYF. DNA for the CDR3: TGTGCTAGTAGAACAGGGAGTAGCTCCTACGAGCAGTACTTC.

V usage is TRBV9 and J usage is TRBJ1-3; 7 bases map to TRBD1. Germline V CDR1 and CDR2: SGDLS, YYNGEE. The CDR3 runs to 18 residues. V lost 0 bases to trimming and J lost 0 bases; unmatched junction nucleotides: 9. This CDR3 is CASSVEEPDRPSGNTIYF. The CDR3 region has the DNA TGTGCCAGCAGCGTAGAGGAGCCGGACAGGCCCTCTGGAAACACCATATATTTT.

This chain uses TRBV20-1 with TRBJ2-7; the match to TRBD1 covers 7 bases. V lost 4 bases, J lost 0 bases, and 6 bases stayed unmatched. The CDR3 runs to 14 residues. From germline, CDR1 is DFQATT and CDR2 SNEGSKA (reference sequence). CDR3 amino acids: CSATDRVSSYEQYF. The CDR3 DNA follows: TGCAGTGCTACTGACAGGGTGAGCTCCTACGAGCAGTACTTC.

This clone was detected a few times. This chain uses TRBV28 with TRBJ1-1; a weak D match, TRBD1 (5 bases). Germline V gene sequence: CDR1 MDHEN, CDR2 SYDVKM. The CDR3 loop spans 13 amino acids. The CDR3 loop is CASGVGRGTEAFF. The CDR3 coding sequence is TGTGCTTCCGGTGTTGGGAGGGGCACTGAAGCTTTCTTT.

The chain combines TRBV3-1 (or the pseudogene TRBV3-2) with TRBJ1-2; D is possibly TRBD1 (6 bases). The germline gives CDR1 LGHDT, CDR2 YNNKEL (reference sequence). Trimming removed 0 bases at V and 4 bases at J, with 12 bases between. The CDR3 is made up of 15 amino acids. As DNA, the CDR3 is TGTGCCAGCAGCCAAGAAGCAGGGGCGGGCTATGGCTACACCTTC. Translated: CASSQEAGAGYGYTF.

The chain employs TRBV19 and TRBJ1-2, with 8 bases fitting TRBD1. The CDR3 runs to 14 residues. V shed 7 bases, J shed 8 bases, and the junction held 12 bases outside the gene matches. CDR1 is LNHDA, CDR2 SQIVND, per germline (reference sequence). The CDR3 loop reads CASTPDRALRGYTF. CDR3 nucleotide sequence: TGTGCCAGTACCCCGGACAGGGCCCTGAGGGGCTACACCTTC.

The gene calls are TRBV7-9 and TRBJ2-1; D call uncertain. The CDR3 has 13 residues. V lost 3 bases, J lost 10 bases, and 13 bases lay in between. Germline CDR1 and CDR2: SEHNR and FQNEAQ (reference sequence). This CDR3 is CASSFIRSEEQFF. In nucleotides, the CDR3 is TGTGCCAGCAGCTTTATACGGTCCGAGGAGCAGTTCTTC.

The chain is built from TRBV27 and TRBJ2-1, with D possibly matching TRBD1 (5 bases). Germline loops: CDR1 MNHEY, CDR2 SMNVEV (reference sequence). The germline V and J ends were trimmed by 5 bases and 0 bases, with 14 bases remaining between them. This CDR3 spans 16 amino acids. CDR3 bases: TGTGCCAGCAGTCCGAGACAGCTAAGCTCCTACAATGAGCAGTTCTTC. Translation: CASSPRQLSSYNEQFF.

This clone appeared many times. V gene TRBV7-9 combines with J gene TRBJ1-1, with D hard to call. The V end was cut by 5 bases, the J end by 1 base, with 11 bases between. Germline V gene sequence: CDR1 SEHNR, CDR2 FQNEAQ (reference sequence). This CDR3 has 14 amino acids. This CDR3 is CASSVTAPNTEAFF. The CDR3 DNA sequence: TGTGCCAGCAGCGTCACTGCACCGAACACTGAAGCTTTCTTT.